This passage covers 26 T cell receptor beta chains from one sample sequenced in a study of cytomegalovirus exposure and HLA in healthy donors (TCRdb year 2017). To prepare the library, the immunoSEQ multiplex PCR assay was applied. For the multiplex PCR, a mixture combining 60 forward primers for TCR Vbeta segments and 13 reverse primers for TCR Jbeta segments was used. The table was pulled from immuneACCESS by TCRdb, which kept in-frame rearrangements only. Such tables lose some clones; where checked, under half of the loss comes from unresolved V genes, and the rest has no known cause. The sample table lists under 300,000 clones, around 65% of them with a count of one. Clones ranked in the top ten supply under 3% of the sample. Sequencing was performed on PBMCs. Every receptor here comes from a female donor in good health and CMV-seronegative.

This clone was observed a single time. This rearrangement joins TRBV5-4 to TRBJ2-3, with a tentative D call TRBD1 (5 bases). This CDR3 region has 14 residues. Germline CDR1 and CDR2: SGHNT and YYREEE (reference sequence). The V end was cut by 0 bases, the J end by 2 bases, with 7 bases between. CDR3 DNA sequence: TGTGCCAGCAGCTTGGAGGGGATCACAGATACGCAGTATTTT. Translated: CASSLEGITDTQYF.

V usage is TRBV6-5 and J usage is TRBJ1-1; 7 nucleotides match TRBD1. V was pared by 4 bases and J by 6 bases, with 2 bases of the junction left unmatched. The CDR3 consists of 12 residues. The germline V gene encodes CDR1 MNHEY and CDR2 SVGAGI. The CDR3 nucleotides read TGTGCCAGCAGTTTCCAGGGGGCTGAAGCTTTCTTT. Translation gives CASSFQGAEAFF.

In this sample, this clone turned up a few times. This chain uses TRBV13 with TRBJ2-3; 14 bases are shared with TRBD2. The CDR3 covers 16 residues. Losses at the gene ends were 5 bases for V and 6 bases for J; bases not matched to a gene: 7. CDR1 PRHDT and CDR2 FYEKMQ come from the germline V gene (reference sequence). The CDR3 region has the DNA TGTGCCAGCAGCGCCTGGACTAGCGGGAGGTCCGATACGCAGTATTTT. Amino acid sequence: CASSAWTSGRSDTQYF.

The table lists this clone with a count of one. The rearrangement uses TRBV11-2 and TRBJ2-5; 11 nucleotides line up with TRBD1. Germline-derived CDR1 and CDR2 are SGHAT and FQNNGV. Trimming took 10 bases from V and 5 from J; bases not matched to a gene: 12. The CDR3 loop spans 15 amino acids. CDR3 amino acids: CATKTGTGGRETQYF. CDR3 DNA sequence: TGTGCCACCAAGACCGGGACAGGGGGACGGGAGACCCAGTACTTC.

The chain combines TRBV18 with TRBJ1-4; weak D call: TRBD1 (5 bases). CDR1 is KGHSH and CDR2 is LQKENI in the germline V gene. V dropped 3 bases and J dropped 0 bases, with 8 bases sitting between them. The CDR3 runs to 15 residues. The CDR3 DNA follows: TGTGCCAGCTCACCGACAGCCACAACTAATGAAAAACTGTTTTTT. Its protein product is CASSPTATTNEKLFF.

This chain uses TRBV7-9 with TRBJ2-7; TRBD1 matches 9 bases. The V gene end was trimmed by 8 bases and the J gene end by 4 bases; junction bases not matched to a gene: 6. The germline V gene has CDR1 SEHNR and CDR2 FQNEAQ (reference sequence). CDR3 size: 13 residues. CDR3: CASGRTGAYEQYF. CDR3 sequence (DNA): TGTGCCAGCGGGCGGACAGGGGCTTACGAGCAGTACTTC.

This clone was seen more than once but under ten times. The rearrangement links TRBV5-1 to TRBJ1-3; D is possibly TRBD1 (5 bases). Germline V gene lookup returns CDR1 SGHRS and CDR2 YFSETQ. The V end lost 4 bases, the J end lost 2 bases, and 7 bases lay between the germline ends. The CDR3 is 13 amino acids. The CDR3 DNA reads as TGCGCCAGCAGCGAAGGGGCTGGAAACACCATATATTTT. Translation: CASSEGAGNTIYF.

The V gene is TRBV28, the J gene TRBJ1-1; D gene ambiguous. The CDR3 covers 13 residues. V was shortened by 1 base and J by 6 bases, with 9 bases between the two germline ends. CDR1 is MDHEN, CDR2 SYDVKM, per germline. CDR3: CASSLSGVPEAFF. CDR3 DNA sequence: TGTGCCAGCAGTTTATCCGGGGTCCCTGAAGCTTTCTTT.

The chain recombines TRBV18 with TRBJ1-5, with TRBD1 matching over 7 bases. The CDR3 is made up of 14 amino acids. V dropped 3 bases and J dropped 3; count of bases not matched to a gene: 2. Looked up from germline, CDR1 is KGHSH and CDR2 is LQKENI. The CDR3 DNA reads TGTGCCAGCTCACCTACAGGGGACAATCAGCCCCAGCATTTT. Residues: CASSPTGDNQPQHF.

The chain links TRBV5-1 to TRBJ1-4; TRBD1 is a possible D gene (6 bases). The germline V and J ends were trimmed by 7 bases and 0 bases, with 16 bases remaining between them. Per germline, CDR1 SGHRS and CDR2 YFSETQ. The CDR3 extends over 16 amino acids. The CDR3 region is CASATGKLATNEKLFF. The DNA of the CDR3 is TGCGCCAGCGCTACAGGGAAACTGGCAACTAATGAAAAACTGTTTTTT.

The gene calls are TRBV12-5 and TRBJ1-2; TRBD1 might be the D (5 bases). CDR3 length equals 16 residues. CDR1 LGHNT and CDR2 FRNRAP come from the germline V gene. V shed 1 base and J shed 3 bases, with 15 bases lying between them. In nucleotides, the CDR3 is TGTGCTAGTGGTTTGGCCATGGGGGGGTCGGACTATGGCTACACCTTC. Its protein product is CASGLAMGGSDYGYTF.

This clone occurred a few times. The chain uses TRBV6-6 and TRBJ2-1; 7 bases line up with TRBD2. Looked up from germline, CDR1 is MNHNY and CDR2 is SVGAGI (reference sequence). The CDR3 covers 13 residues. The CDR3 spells CAIAASGYNEQFF. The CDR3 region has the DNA TGTGCTATCGCGGCTAGCGGATACAATGAGCAGTTCTTC.

The CDR3 bases are TGTGCCACCGGCGTGAAGGGGCCCTCGTTGTTGAGTGAGCAGTTCTTC. It specifies CATGVKGPSLLSEQFF. The rearrangement joins TRBV10-3 to TRBJ2-1; perhaps TRBD1 as D (5 bases). With 10 bases removed from V and 9 bases from J, the gap between germline ends came to 28 bases. CDR1 is ENHRY and CDR2 is SYGVKD in the germline V gene. The CDR3 spans 16 residues.

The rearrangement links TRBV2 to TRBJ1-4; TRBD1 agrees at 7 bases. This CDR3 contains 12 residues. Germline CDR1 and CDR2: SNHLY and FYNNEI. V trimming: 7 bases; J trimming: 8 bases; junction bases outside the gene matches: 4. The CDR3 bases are TGTGCCAGCACTCTACAGGGGGAAAAACTGTTTTTT. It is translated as CASTLQGEKLFF.

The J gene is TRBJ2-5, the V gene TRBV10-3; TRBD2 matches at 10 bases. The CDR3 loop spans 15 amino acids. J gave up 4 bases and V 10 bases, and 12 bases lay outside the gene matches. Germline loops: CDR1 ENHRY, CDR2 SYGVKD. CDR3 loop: CATGGASGSGETQYF. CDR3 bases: TGTGCCACCGGGGGGGCTAGCGGGAGCGGAGAGACCCAGTACTTC.

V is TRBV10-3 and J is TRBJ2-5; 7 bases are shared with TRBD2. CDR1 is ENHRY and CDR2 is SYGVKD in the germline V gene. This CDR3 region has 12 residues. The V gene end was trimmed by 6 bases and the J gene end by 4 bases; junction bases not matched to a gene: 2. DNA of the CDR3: TGTGCCATCAGCCCGGGGGGAGAGACCCAGTACTTC. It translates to CAISPGGETQYF.

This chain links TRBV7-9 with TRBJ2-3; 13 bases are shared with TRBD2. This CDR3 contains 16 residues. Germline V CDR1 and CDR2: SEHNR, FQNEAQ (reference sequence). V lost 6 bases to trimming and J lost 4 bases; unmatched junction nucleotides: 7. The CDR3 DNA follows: TGTGCCAGCAGTTTACCACTAGCGGGAGGGCCAGATACGCAGTATTTT. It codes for CASSLPLAGGPDTQYF.

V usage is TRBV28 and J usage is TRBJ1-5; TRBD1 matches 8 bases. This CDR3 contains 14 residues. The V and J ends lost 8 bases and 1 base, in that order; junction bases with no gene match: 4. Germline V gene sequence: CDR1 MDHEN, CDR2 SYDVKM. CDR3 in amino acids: CASGGQGSNQPQHF. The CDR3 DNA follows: TGTGCCAGCGGCGGACAGGGCAGCAATCAGCCCCAGCATTTT. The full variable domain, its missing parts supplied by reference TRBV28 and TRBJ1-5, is DVKVTQSSRYLVKRTGEKVFLECVQDMDHENMFWYRQDPGLGLRLIYFSYDVKMKEKGDIPEGYSVSREKKERFSLILESASTNQTSMYLCASGGQGSNQPQHFGDGTRLSIL.

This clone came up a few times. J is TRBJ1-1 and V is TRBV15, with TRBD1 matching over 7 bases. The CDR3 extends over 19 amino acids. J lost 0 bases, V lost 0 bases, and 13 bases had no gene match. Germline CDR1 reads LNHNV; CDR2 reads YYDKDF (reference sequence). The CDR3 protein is CATSREKGRQGRLNTEAFF. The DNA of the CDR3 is TGTGCCACCAGCAGAGAGAAGGGGAGACAGGGAAGGCTGAACACTGAAGCTTTCTTT.

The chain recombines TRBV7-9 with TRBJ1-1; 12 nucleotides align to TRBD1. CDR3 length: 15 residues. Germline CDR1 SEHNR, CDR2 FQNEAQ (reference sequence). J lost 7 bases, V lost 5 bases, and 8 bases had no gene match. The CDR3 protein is CASSPGTGGYGEAFF. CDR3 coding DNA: TGTGCCAGCAGCCCCGGGACAGGGGGCTATGGTGAAGCTTTCTTT.

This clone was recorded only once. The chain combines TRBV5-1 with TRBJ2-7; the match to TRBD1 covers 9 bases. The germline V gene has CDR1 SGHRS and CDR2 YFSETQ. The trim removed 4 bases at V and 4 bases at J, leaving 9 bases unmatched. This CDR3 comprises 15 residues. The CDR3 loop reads CASSLEGTGSYEQYF. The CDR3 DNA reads TGCGCCAGCAGCCTTGAGGGGACAGGGTCGTACGAGCAGTACTTC. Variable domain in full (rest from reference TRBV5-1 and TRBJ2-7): KAGVTQTPRYLIKTRGQQVTLSCSPISGHRSVSWYQQTPGQGLQFLFEYFSETQRNKGNFPGRFSGRQFSNSRSEMNVSTLELGDSALYLCASSLEGTGSYEQYFGPGTRLTVT.

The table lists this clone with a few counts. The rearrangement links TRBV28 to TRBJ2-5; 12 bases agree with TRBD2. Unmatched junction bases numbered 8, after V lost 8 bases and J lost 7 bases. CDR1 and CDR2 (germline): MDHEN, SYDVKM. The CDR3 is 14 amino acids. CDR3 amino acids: CASSLAGGEGTQYF. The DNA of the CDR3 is TGTGCCAGCTCGCTAGCGGGAGGGGAAGGGACCCAGTACTTC. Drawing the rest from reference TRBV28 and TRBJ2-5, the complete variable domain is DVKVTQSSRYLVKRTGEKVFLECVQDMDHENMFWYRQDPGLGLRLIYFSYDVKMKEKGDIPEGYSVSREKKERFSLILESASTNQTSMYLCASSLAGGEGTQYFGPGTRLLVL.

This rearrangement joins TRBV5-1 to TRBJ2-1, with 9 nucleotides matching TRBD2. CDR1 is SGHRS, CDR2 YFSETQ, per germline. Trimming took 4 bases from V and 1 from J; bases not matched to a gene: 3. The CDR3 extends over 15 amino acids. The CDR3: CASSGGLASYNEQFF. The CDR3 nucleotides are TGCGCCAGCAGCGGGGGACTAGCATCCTACAATGAGCAGTTCTTC.

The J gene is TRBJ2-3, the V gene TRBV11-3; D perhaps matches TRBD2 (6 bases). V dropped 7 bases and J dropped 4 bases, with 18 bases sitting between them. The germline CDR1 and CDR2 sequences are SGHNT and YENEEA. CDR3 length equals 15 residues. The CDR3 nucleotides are TGTGCCAGCACCCAACGTCGCGGGACGGCAGATACGCAGTATTTT. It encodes CASTQRRGTADTQYF.

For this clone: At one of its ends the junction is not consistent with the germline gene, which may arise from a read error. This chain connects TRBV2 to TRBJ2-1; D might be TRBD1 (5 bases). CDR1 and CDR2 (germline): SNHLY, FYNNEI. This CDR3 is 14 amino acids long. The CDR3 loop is CASRGRRSYNEKFF. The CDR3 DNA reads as TGTGCCAGCAGGGGGCGAAGATCCTACAATGAGAAGTTCTTC.

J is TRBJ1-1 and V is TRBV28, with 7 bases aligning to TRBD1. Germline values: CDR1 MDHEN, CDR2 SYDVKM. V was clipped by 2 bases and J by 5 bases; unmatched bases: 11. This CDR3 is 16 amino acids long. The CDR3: CASSLRLPGRGTEAFF. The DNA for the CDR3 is TGTGCCAGCAGTTTAAGGCTCCCTGGCAGGGGGACTGAAGCTTTCTTT.